This T cell receptor beta chain came from a study of lymphopenia after photon versus proton radiotherapy. Whole-study results and caveats: Post-nadir TCR diversity decline inversely tracked overall survival among those who died. After lymphocyte nadir, photon-treated repertoires showed oligoclonal expansion, especially CD8+ Temra. Proton therapy kept repertoires fairly stable, unlike photons, which gained effector/memory cells.

This clone was seen a few times. Its specificity is unknown. The CDR3 spans 17 residues. V shed 4 bases and J 0 bases; nucleotides not matched to a gene: 10. The germline CDR1 and CDR2 sequences are SNHLY and FYNNEI. Here immunoSEQ multiplex PCR was the method, and the copy in TCRdb shows in-frame clones only, minus some. The data hold approximately 16,000 clones, with around 84% observed a single time. The V gene is TRBV2, the J gene TRBJ2-3; TRBD2 matches at 7 bases. The sample was peripheral blood, taken from a patient treated with proton-based radiotherapy. This receptor was identified in a man between 70 and 80 years old with pancreatic cancer. Here the CDR3 DNA reads TGTGCCAGCAGTGGGGTGAGAGCGGGGTATAGCACAGATACGCAGTATTTT. As protein: CASSGVRAGYSTDTQYF.